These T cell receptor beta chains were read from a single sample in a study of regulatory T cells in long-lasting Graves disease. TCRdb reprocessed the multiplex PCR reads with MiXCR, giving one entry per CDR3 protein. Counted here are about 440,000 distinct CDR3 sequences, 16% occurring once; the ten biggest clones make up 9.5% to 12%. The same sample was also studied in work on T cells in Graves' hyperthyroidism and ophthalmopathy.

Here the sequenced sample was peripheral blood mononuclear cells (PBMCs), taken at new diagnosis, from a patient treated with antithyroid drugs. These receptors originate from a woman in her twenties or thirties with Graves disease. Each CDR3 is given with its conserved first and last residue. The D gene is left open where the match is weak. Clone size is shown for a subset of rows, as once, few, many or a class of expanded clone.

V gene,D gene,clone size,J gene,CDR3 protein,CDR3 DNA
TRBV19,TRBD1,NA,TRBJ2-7,CASSPSGQTYYEQYF,TGTGCCAGTAGTCCCTCGGGACAGACTTACTACGAGCAGTACTTC
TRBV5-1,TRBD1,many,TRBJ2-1,CASSLGGTDNEQFF,TGCGCCAGCAGCTTGGGGGGGACAGACAATGAGCAGTTCTTC
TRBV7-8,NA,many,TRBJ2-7,CASSSISSATYEQYF,TGTGCCAGCAGCTCAATTTCTAGCGCTACCTACGAGCAGTACTTC
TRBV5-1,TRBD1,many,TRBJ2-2,CASSLGQGTGELFF,TGTGCCAGCAGCCTCGGACAGGGGACCGGGGAGCTGTTTTTT
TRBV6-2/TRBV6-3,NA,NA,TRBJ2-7,CASSEQDSYEQYF,TGTGCCAGCAGTGAACAGGATTCCTACGAGCAGTACTTC
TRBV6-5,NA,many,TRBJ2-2,CASSYRSHNTGELFF,TGTGCCAGCAGTTATCGGAGCCACAACACCGGGGAGCTGTTTTTT
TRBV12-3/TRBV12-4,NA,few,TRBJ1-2,CASSLGHGYTF,TGTGCCAGCAGTTTAGGACACGGCTACACCTTC
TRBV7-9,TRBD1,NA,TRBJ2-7,CASSSRDRNYEQYF,TGTGCCAGCAGCTCCCGGGACAGAAACTACGAGCAGTACTTC
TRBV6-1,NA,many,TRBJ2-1,CASSSSEQFF,TGTGCCAGCAGTAGCAGTGAGCAGTTCTTC
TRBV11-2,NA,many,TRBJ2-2,CASSKAYTGELFF,TGTGCCAGCAGCAAAGCATACACCGGGGAGCTGTTTTTT
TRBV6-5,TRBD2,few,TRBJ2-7,CASSSYSGSIYEQYF,TGTGCCAGCAGTTCCTATAGCGGGTCCATCTACGAGCAGTACTTC
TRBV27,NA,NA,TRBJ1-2,CASSDTGPIGYTF,TGTGCCAGCAGCGATACAGGCCCGATTGGCTACACCTTC
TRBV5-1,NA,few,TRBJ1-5,CASSLGTDQPQHF,TGCGCCAGCAGCTTGGGTACGGATCAGCCCCAGCATTTT
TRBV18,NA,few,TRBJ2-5,CASSPPGVETQYF,TGTGCCAGCTCACCCCCAGGGGTGGAGACCCAGTACTTC
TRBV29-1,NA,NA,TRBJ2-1,CSVEDLGGNEQFF,TGCAGCGTTGAAGATTTGGGGGGAAATGAGCAGTTCTTC
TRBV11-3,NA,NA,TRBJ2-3,CAGSLDPGQNTQYF,TGTGCCGGCAGCTTAGATCCGGGCCAGAATACGCAGTATTTT
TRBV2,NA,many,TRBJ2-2,CASSEALLTGELFF,TGTGCCAGCAGTGAAGCGCTCCTCACCGGGGAGCTGTTTTTT
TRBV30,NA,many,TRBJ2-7,CAWSRGDEQYF,TGTGCCTGGAGCCGCGGGGATGAGCAGTACTTC
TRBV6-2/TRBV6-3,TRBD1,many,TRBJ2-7,CASSYTGQGRNEQYF,TGTGCCAGCAGTTACACCGGACAGGGGCGGAACGAGCAGTACTTC
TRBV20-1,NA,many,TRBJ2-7,CSALRTPSYEQYF,TGCAGTGCACTGAGGACTCCCTCCTACGAGCAGTACTTC
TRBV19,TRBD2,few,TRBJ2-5,CASGGVPGTETQYF,TGTGCCAGTGGGGGGGTTCCGGGGACGGAGACCCAGTACTTC
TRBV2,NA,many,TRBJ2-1,CASSEYYQFF,TGTGCCAGCAGTGAATACTACCAGTTCTTC
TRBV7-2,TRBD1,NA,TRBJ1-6,CASSAGDSQNSPLHF,TGTGCCAGCAGCGCCGGGGACAGCCAAAATTCACCCCTCCACTTT
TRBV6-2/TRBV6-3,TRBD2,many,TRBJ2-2,CASSSSGGTGELFF,TGTGCCAGCAGTTCCTCGGGGGGCACCGGGGAGCTGTTTTTT
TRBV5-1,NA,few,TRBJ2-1,CASSLAGARYNEQFF,TGCGCCAGCAGCTTGGCGGGGGCGAGGTACAATGAGCAGTTCTTC
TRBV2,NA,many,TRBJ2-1,CASSESIFDEQFF,TGTGCCAGCAGTGAAAGCATTTTCGATGAGCAGTTCTTC
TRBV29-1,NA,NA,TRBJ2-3,CSVHLSNAQYF,TGCAGCGTGCACCTTTCAAATGCGCAGTATTTT
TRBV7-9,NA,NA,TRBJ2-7,CASSLGQTSSYEQYF,TGTGCCAGCAGCTTAGGACAGACGAGCTCCTACGAGCAGTACTTC
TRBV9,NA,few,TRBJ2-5,CASSVGSRETQYF,TGTGCCAGCAGCGTAGGGTCCCGGGAGACCCAGTACTTC
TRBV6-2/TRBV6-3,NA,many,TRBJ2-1,CASSYVGRVSYNEQFF,TGTGCCAGCAGTTACGTGGGGCGGGTGTCCTACAATGAGCAGTTCTTC